This TCR beta chain is drawn from a study of OX40 agonist ivuxolimab in advanced cancers. Study context: Under the entry rules, prior anti-PD-1, anti-PD-L1 or anti-CTLA-4 therapy was allowed, and about 40% had some. Partial responses were seen in three patients, one with hepatocellular carcinoma and two with cutaneous melanoma.

Details on this clone: Antigen specificity is unknown.

General study results and limits: The average count of expanded clones was higher among CD8+ T cells than among CD4+.

Clones were sequenced by immunoSEQ multiplex PCR, and TCRdb holds only the in-frame ones, with some missing. The repertoire holds about 50,000 clones, more than 75% seen once, with approximately 1.1% in the top ten. This receptor was obtained from an adult with an advanced solid tumor such as melanoma, head and neck, liver or kidney cancer. Sequences were derived from CD4+ or CD8+ T cells sorted from blood, sampled in a trial of the OX40 agonist ivuxolimab.

The CDR3 DNA reads TGTGCCAGCAGCTCCCCGGCTGGGGCCAACGTCCTGACTTTC. Translation gives CASSSPAGANVLTF. The V and J genes are TRBV11-2 and TRBJ2-6, with D unresolved. CDR3 length equals 14 residues. V dropped 4 bases and J dropped 2 bases, with 6 bases sitting between them. Per germline, CDR1 SGHAT and CDR2 FQNNGV.